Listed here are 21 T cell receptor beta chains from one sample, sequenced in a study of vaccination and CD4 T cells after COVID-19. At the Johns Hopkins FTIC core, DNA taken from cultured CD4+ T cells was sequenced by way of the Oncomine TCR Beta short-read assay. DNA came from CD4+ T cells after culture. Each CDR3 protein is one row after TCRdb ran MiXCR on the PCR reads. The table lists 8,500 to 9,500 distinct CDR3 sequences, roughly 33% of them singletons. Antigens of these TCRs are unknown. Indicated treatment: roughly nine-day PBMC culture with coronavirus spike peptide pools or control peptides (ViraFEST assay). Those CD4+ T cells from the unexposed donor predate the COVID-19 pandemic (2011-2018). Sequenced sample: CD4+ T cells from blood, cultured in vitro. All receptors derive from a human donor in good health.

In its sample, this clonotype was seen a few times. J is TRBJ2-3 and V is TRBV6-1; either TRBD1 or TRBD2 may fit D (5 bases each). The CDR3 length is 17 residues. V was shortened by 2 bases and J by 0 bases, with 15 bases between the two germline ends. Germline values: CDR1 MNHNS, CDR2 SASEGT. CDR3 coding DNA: TGTGCCAGCAGTGAAAACGGGGCGGGCCCTAGCACAGATACGCAGTATTTT. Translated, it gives CASSENGAGPSTDTQYF.

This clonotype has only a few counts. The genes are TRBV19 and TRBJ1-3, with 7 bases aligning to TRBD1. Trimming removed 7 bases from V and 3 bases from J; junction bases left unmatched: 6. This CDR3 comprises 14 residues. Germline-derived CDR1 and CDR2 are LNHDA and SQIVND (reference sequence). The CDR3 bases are TGTGCCAGTACAAAAGGGGGCTATGGAAACACCATATATTTT. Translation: CASTKGGYGNTIYF.

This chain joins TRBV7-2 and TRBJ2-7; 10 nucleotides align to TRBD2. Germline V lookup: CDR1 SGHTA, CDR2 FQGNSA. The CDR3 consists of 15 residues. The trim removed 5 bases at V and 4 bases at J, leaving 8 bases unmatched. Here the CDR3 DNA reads TGTGCCAGCAGCCAAGCGGGAGGGCCGGGTTACGAGCAGTACTTC. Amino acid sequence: CASSQAGGPGYEQYF.

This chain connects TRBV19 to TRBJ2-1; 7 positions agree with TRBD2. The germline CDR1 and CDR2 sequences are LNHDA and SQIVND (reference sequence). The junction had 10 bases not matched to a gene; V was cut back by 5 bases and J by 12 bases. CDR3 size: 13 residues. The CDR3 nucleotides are TGTGCCAGTAGTCCCGAAGGACTAGTCCTGCAGTTCTTC. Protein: CASSPEGLVLQFF. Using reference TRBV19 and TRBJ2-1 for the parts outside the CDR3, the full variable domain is DGGITQSPKYLFRKEGQNVTLSCEQNLNHDAMYWYRQDPGQGLRLIYYSQIVNDFQKGDIAEGYSVSREKKESFPLTVTSAQKNPTAFYLCASSPEGLVLQFFGPGTRLTVL.

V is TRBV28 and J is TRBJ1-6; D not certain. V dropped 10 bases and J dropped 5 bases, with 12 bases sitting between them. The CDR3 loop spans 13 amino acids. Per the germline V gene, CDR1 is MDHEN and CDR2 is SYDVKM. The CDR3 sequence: CAIKGYHNSPLHF. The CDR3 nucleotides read TGTGCCATCAAGGGTTACCATAATTCACCCCTCCACTTT.

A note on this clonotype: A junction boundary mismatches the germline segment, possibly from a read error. For the CDR3, the DNA is TGTGCCAGCAGCCATGGACTAGCGGGTCAGCTCTTC. Amino acids: CASSHGLAGQLF. V is TRBV14 and J is TRBJ2-1, with 11 bases aligning to TRBD2. CDR3 size: 12 residues. Germline values: CDR1 SGHDN, CDR2 FVKESK.

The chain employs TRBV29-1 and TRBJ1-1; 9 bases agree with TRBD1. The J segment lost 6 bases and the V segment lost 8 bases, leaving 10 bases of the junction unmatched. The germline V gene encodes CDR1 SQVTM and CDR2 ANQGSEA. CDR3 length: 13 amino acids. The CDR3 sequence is CSQTQGASPEAFF. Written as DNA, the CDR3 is TGCAGCCAAACACAGGGGGCGTCCCCTGAAGCTTTCTTT.

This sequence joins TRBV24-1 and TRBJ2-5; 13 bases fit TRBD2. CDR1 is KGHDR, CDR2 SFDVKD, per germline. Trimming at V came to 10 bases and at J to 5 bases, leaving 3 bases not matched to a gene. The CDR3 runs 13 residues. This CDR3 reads CATGLAGAETQYF. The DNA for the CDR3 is TGTGCCACAGGACTAGCGGGAGCGGAGACCCAGTACTTC.

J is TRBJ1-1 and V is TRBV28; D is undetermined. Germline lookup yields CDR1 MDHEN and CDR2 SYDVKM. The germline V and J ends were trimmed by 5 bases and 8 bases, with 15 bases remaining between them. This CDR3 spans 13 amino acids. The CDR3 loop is CASSPKWQPEAFF. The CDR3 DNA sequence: TGTGCCAGCAGTCCGAAGTGGCAGCCCGAAGCTTTCTTT.

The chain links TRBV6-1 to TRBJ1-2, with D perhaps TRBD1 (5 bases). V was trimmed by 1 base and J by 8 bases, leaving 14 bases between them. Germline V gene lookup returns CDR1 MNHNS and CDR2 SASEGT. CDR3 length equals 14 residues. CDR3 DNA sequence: TGTGCCAGCAGTGAAGTTAAGGGACCGAAGGGCTACACCTTC. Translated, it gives CASSEVKGPKGYTF.

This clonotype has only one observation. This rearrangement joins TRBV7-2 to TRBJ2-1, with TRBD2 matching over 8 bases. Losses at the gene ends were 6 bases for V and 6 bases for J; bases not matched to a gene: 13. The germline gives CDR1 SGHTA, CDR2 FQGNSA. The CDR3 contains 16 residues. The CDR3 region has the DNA TGTGCCAGCAGTTCCTCGGGCCTAGCGGGCTCCAATGAGCAGTTCTTC. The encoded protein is CASSSSGLAGSNEQFF.

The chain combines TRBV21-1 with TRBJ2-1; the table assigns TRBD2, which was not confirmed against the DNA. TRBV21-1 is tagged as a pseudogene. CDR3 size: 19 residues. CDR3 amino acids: CASTTPKSGRAVGPNEQFF. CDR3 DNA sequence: TGTGCCAGCACCACCCCCAAGAGCGGGAGGGCTGTAGGCCCCAATGAGCAGTTCTTC.

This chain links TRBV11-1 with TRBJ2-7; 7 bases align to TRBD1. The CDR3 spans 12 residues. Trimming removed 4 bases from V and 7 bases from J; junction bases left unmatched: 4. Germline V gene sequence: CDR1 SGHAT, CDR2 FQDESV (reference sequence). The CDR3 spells CASSSDREEQYF. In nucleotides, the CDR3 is TGTGCCAGCAGCTCCGACAGGGAAGAGCAGTACTTC.

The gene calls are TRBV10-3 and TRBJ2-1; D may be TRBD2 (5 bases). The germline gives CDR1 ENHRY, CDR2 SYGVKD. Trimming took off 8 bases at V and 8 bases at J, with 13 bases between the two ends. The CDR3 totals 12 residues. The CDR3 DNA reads TGTGCCATCTGGGGAGCGCGAGATGAGCAGTTCTTC. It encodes CAIWGARDEQFF.

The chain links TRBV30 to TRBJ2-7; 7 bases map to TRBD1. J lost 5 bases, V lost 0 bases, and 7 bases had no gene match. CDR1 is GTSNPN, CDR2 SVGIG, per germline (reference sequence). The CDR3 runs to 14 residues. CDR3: CAWSVVGGRNEQYF. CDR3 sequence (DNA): TGTGCCTGGAGTGTGGTAGGGGGCAGGAACGAGCAGTACTTC.

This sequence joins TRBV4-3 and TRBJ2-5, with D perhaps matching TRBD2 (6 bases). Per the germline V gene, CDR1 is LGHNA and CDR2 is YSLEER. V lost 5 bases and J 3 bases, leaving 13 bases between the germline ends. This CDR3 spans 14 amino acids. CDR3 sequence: CASSFRWGEETQYF. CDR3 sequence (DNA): TGCGCCAGCAGCTTTAGATGGGGGGAAGAGACCCAGTACTTC.

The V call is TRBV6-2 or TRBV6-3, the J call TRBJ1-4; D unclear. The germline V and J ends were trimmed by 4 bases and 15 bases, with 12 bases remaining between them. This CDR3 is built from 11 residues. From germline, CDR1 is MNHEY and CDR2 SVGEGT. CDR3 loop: CASSFAGMVFF. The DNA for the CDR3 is TGTGCCAGCAGTTTCGCGGGTATGGTGTTTTTT.

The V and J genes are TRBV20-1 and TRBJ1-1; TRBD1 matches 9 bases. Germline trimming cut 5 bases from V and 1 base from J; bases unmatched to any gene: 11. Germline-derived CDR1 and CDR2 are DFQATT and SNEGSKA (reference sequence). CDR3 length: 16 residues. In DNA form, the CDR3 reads TGCAGTGCTTCCCGGGACAGGGCGGTAGGGAACACTGAAGCTTTCTTT. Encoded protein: CSASRDRAVGNTEAFF.

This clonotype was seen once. In DNA form, the CDR3 reads TGTGCCAGCTCACCGGTCCCCAGGACTGAAGCTTTCTTT. Translating gives CASSPVPRTEAFF. The V call is TRBV18, the J call TRBJ1-1, with D hard to call. CDR3 size: 13 residues. Trimming left V 3 bases short and J 5 bases short, with 10 bases between. CDR1 and CDR2 (germline): KGHSH, LQKENI.

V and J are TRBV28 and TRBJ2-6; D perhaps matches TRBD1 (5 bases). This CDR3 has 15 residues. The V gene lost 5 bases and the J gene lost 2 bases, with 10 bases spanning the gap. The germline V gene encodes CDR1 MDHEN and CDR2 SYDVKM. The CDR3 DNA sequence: TGTGCCAGCAGTATGCAGGGTGCTGGGGCCAACGTCCTGACTTTC. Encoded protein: CASSMQGAGANVLTF. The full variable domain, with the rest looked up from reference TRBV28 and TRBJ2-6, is DVKVTQSSRYLVKRTGEKVFLECVQDMDHENMFWYRQDPGLGLRLIYFSYDVKMKEKGDIPEGYSVSREKKERFSLILESASTNQTSMYLCASSMQGAGANVLTFGAGSRLTVL.

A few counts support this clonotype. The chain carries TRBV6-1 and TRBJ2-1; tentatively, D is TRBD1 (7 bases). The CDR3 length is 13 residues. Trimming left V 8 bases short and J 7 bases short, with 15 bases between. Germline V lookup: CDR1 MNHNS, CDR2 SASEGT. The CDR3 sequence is CASYPRGRNEQFF. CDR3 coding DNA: TGTGCCAGCTACCCCAGGGGGAGGAATGAGCAGTTCTTC.